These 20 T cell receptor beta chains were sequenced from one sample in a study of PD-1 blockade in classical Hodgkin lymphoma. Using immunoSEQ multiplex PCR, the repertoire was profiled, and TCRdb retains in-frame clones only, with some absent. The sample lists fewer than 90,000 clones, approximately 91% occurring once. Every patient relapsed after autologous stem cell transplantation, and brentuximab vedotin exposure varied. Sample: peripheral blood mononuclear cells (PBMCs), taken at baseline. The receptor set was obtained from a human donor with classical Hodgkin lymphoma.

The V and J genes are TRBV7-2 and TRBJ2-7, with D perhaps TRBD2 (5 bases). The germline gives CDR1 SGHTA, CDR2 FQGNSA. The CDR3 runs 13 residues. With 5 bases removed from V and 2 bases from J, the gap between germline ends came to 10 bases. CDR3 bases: TGTGCCAGCAGCACCACCGGGGCCTACGAGCAGTACTTC. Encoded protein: CASSTTGAYEQYF.

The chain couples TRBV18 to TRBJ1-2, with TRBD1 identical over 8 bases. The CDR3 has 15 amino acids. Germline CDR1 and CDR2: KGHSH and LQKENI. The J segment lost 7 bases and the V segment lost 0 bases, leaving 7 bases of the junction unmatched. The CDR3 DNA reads TGTGCCAGCTCACCACCGGTCAGGGGGCCGGGTGGCTACACCTTC. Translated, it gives CASSPPVRGPGGYTF.

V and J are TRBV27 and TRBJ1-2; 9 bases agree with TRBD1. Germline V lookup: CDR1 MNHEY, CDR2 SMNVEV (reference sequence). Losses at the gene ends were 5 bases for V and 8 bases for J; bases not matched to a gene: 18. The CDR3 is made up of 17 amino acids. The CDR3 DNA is TGTGCCAGCAGTCTTACCCGACAGGGGGGCTACTGGTGGGGCTACACCTTC. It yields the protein CASSLTRQGGYWWGYTF.

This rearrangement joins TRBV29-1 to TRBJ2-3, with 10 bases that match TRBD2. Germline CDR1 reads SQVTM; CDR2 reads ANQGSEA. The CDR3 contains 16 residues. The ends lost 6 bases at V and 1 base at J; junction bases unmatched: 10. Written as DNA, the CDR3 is TGCAGCGTCAATAAACACGGGACTAGCGGCACAGATACGCAGTATTTT. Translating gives CSVNKHGTSGTDTQYF.

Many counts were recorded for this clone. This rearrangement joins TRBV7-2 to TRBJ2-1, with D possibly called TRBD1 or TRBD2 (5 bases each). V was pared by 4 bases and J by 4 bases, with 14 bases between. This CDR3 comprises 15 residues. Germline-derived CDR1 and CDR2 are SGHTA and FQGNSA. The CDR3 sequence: CASSSTTGPYNEQFF. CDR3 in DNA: TGTGCCAGCAGCTCTACGACGGGACCTTACAATGAGCAGTTCTTC.

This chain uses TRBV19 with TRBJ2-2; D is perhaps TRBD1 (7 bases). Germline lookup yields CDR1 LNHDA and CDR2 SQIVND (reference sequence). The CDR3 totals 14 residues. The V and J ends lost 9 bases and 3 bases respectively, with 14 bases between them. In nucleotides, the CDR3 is TGTGCCAGCAAGGGACAGCGGGACACCGGGGAGCTGTTTTTT. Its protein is CASKGQRDTGELFF.

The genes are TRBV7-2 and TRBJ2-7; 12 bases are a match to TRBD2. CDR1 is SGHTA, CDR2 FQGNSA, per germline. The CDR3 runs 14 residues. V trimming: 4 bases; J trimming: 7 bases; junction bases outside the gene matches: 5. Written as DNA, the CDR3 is TGTGCCAGCAGCTCCCTAGCGGGAGGGCTTGAGCAGTACTTC. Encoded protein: CASSSLAGGLEQYF.

CDR3 in amino acids: CASSLFLSPGQGMNTEAFF. CDR3 in DNA: TGTGCCAGCAGTTTATTCCTGTCTCCGGGACAGGGAATGAACACTGAAGCTTTCTTT. The chain recombines TRBV28 with TRBJ1-1, with TRBD1 matching over 9 bases. The germline V gene has CDR1 MDHEN and CDR2 SYDVKM. Losses at the gene ends were 1 base for V and 0 bases for J; bases not matched to a gene: 12. The CDR3 length is 19 residues.

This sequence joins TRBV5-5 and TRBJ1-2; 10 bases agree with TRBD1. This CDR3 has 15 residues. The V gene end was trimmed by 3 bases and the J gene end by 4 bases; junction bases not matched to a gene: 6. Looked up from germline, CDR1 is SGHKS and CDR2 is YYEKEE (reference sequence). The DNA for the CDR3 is TGTGCCAGCAGCTCGGGACAGGGGATAGTCTATGGCTACACCTTC. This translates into CASSSGQGIVYGYTF.

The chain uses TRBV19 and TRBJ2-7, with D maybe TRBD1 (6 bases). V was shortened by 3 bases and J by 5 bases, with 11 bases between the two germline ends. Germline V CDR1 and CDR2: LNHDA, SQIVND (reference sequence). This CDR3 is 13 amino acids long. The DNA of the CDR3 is TGTGCCAGTAGTATCACTGGGGGCCACGAGCAGTACTTC. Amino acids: CASSITGGHEQYF.

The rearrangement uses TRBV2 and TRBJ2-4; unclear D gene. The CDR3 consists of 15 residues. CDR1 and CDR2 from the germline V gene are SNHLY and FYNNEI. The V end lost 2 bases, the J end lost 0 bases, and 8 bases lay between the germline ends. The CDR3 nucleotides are TGTGCCAGCAGTGAACTGGCGGTAGCCAAAAACATTCAGTACTTC. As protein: CASSELAVAKNIQYF.

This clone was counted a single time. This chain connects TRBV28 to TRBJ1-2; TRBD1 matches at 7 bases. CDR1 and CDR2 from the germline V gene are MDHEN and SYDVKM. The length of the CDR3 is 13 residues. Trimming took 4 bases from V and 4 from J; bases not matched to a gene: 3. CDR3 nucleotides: TGTGCCAGCAGTTCTCACAGGGGCTATGGCTACACCTTC. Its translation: CASSSHRGYGYTF.

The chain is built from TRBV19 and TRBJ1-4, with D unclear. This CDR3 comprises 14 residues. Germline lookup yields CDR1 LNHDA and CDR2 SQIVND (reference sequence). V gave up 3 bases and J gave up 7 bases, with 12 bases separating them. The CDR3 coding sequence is TGTGCCAGTAGTATCCTACAGCGGCGTGAAAAACTGTTTTTT. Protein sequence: CASSILQRREKLFF. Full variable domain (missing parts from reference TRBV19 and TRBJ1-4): DGGITQSPKYLFRKEGQNVTLSCEQNLNHDAMYWYRQDPGQGLRLIYYSQIVNDFQKGDIAEGYSVSREKKESFPLTVTSAQKNPTAFYLCASSILQRREKLFFGSGTQLSVL.

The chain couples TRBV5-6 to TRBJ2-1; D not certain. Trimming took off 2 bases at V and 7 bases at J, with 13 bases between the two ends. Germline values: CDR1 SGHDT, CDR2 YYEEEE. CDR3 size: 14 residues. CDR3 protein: CASSFRALRNEQFF. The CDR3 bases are TGTGCCAGCAGCTTCCGGGCCCTTAGGAATGAGCAGTTCTTC. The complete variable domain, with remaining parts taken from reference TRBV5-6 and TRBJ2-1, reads DAGVTQSPTHLIKTRGQQVTLRCSPKSGHDTVSWYQQALGQGPQFIFQYYEEEERQRGNFPDRFSGHQFPNYSSELNVNALLLGDSALYLCASSFRALRNEQFFGPGTRLTVL.

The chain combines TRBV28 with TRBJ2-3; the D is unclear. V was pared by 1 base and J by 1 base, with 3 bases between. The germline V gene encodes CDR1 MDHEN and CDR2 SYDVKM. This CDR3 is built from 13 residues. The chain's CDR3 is CASSLFRTDTQYF. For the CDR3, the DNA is TGTGCCAGCAGTTTATTCCGCACAGATACGCAGTATTTT.

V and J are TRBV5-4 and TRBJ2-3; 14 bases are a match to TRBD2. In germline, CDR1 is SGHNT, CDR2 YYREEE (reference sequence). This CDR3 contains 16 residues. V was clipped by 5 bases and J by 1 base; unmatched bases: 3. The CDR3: CASSETSGRGTDTQYF. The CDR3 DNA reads TGTGCCAGCAGTGAGACTAGCGGGAGGGGCACAGATACGCAGTATTTT.

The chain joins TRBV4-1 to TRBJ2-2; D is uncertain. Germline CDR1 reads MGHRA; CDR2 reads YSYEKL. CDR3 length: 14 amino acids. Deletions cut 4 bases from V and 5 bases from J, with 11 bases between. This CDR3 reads CASSLIFGTGELFF. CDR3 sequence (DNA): TGCGCCAGCAGCCTAATCTTCGGAACCGGGGAGCTGTTTTTT.

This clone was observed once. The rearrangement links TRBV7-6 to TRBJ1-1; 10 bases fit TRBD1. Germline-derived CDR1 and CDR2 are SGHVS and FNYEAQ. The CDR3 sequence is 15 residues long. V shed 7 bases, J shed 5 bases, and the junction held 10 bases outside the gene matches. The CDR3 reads CASNPMTGGATEAFF. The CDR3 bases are TGTGCCAGCAACCCCATGACAGGGGGCGCGACTGAAGCTTTCTTT.

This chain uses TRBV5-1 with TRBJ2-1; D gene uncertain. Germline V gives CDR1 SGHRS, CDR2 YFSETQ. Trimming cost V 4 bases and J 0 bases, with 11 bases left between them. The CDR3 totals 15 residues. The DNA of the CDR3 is TGCGCCAGCAGCCCCGACATGAGCTCCTACAATGAGCAGTTCTTC. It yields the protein CASSPDMSSYNEQFF.

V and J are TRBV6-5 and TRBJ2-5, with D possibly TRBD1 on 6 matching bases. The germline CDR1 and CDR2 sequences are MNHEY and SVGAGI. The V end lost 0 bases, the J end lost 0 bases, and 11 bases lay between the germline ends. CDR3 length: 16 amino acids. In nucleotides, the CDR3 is TGTGCCAGCAGTTACTCAGTCGGGGACAACCAAGAGACCCAGTACTTC. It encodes CASSYSVGDNQETQYF.